The 18 T cell receptor beta chains presented below share a single source sample, sequenced in a study of CD8+ T cells in alopecia areata. cDNA prepared by RNA extraction and subsequent reverse transcription served as the template for sequencing. Generated by immunoSEQ multiplex PCR, the TCRdb table keeps only in-frame clones and is missing some. The sample holds roughly 200,000 clones, 45% to 70% seen once. The sequencing sample was made of CD8+ T cells sorted from blood. Source of these receptors: a human donor in good health.

This chain links TRBV23-1 with TRBJ2-7; no clear D. TRBV23-1 has ORF status, its function being uncertain. Trimming cost V 9 bases and J 6 bases, with 9 bases left between them. CDR3 length equals 10 residues. CDR3 nucleotides: TGCGCCAGTCCTTGGGGCGAGCAGTACTTC. Its translation is CASPWGEQYF.

This chain joins TRBV4-1 and TRBJ2-7; 9 bases agree with TRBD2. V lost 2 bases to trimming and J lost 5 bases; unmatched junction nucleotides: 1. The CDR3 extends over 13 amino acids. In germline, CDR1 is MGHRA, CDR2 YSYEKL. The CDR3 nucleotides read TGCGCCAGCAGCCAACGGACTAGCGACGAGCAGTACTTC. Encoded protein: CASSQRTSDEQYF.

This clone has more than one count but fewer than ten. The CDR3 region is CASSLGGGLAYEQYF. DNA of the CDR3: TGTGCCAGCAGTTTAGGAGGGGGCTTGGCCTACGAGCAGTACTTC. The rearrangement links TRBV27 to TRBJ2-7, with a tentative D call TRBD1 (7 bases). The CDR3 consists of 15 residues. Trimming took off 2 bases at V and 2 bases at J, with 13 bases between the two ends. The germline CDR1 and CDR2 sequences are MNHEY and SMNVEV (reference sequence).

The chain uses TRBV13 and TRBJ2-7; 9 bases fit TRBD2. Germline V gene lookup returns CDR1 PRHDT and CDR2 FYEKMQ (reference sequence). Trimming took 5 bases from V and 7 from J; bases not matched to a gene: 9. There are 14 residues in the CDR3. This CDR3 is CASSLPSGAGEQYF. The DNA for the CDR3 is TGTGCCAGCAGCCTCCCTAGCGGGGCCGGGGAGCAGTACTTC.

The table lists this clone with a count of one. This sample also contains other DNA sequences that code for the same CDR3. This chain uses TRBV29-1 with TRBJ1-1, with D hard to call. Per germline, CDR1 SQVTM and CDR2 ANQGSEA. CDR3 length: 10 amino acids. V gave up 3 bases and J gave up 5 bases, with 4 bases separating them. This chain's CDR3 is CSVEVTEAFF. CDR3 in DNA: TGCAGCGTTGAGGTGACTGAAGCTTTCTTT.

V usage is TRBV9 and J usage is TRBJ1-1; no clear D. CDR3 length equals 9 residues. Trimming removed 3 bases at V and 10 bases at J, with 4 bases between. CDR1 is SGDLS, CDR2 YYNGEE, per germline. The CDR3 nucleotides read TGTGCCAGCAGCGCGGGAGCTTTCTTT. It encodes CASSAGAFF.

This clone was counted a few times. V gene TRBV15 combines with J gene TRBJ1-5, with 8 bases identical to TRBD1. In germline, CDR1 is LNHNV, CDR2 YYDKDF (reference sequence). The V and J ends lost 5 bases and 7 bases, in that order; junction bases with no gene match: 10. The CDR3 spans 15 residues. The CDR3 protein is CATSGGQALGQPQHF. The DNA for the CDR3 is TGTGCCACCAGCGGGGGACAGGCCTTGGGGCAGCCCCAGCATTTT.

CDR3 protein: CASSTDRERETQYF. The DNA of the CDR3 is TGTGCCAGCAGTACCGACAGGGAGCGGGAGACCCAGTACTTC. The chain couples TRBV6-5 to TRBJ2-5; 7 bases are a match to TRBD1. Trimming took 5 bases from V and 5 from J; bases not matched to a gene: 8. CDR3 length equals 14 residues. Germline-derived CDR1 and CDR2 are MNHEY and SVGAGI.

The chain employs TRBV4-1 and TRBJ2-3; 8 nucleotides line up with TRBD1. The trim removed 3 bases at V and 2 bases at J, leaving 4 bases unmatched. CDR1 and CDR2 from the germline V gene are MGHRA and YSYEKL. The CDR3 spans 15 residues. CDR3: CASSQETGDTDTQYF. The CDR3 DNA reads TGCGCCAGCAGCCAGGAGACAGGGGACACAGATACGCAGTATTTT.

The chain couples TRBV25-1 to TRBJ1-2; the match to TRBD1 covers 8 bases. V gave up 1 base and J gave up 8 bases; unmatched junction bases: 3. Germline CDR1 and CDR2: MGHDK and SYGVNS. The CDR3 consists of 13 residues. Here the CDR3 reads CASSESDRVGYTF. CDR3 in DNA: TGTGCCAGCAGTGAATCGGACAGGGTCGGCTACACCTTC.

The J gene is TRBJ1-2, the V gene TRBV9; tentative D call: TRBD1 (5 bases). The CDR3 contains 15 residues. The V end was cut by 3 bases, the J end by 0 bases, with 12 bases between. Germline assignment: CDR1 SGDLS and CDR2 YYNGEE. As DNA, the CDR3 is TGTGCCAGCAGCGCAACAGGTACCGCTAACTATGGCTACACCTTC. Protein product: CASSATGTANYGYTF. The full variable domain, in which reference TRBV9 and TRBJ1-2 provide the parts outside the CDR3, is DSGVTQTPKHLITATGQRVTLRCSPRSGDLSVYWYQQSLDQGLQFLIQYYNGEERAKGNILERFSAQQFPDLHSELNLSSLELGDSALYFCASSATGTANYGYTFGSGTRLTVV.

This clone has only a few counts. The chain links TRBV7-9 to TRBJ1-1; D remains ambiguous. The germline gives CDR1 SEHNR, CDR2 FQNEAQ (reference sequence). This CDR3 has 13 amino acids. Trimming took off 5 bases at V and 4 bases at J, with 11 bases between the two ends. The CDR3: CASSLGEGTEAFF. The CDR3 DNA follows: TGTGCCAGCAGCCTAGGAGAGGGCACTGAAGCTTTCTTT.

The chain combines TRBV9 with TRBJ1-2, with TRBD1 as a possible D gene (5 bases). CDR3 size: 15 residues. CDR1 is SGDLS, CDR2 YYNGEE, per germline. The V and J ends lost 4 bases and 5 bases respectively, with 18 bases between them. This CDR3 is CASSPGAGGGYGYTF. In DNA form, the CDR3 reads TGTGCCAGCAGCCCCGGGGCGGGAGGTGGTTATGGCTACACCTTC.

The rearrangement joins TRBV29-1 to TRBJ1-1; perhaps TRBD1 as D (6 bases). With 7 bases removed from V and 11 bases from J, the gap between germline ends came to 14 bases. The CDR3 covers 10 residues. Germline assignment: CDR1 SQVTM and CDR2 ANQGSEA. Here the CDR3 DNA reads TGCAGCGGGGGGGGCCCAGCGGCTTTCTTT. This encodes CSGGGPAAFF.

This chain links TRBV2 with TRBJ2-3; TRBD2 agrees at 9 bases. The CDR3 length is 18 residues. Germline CDR1 reads SNHLY; CDR2 reads FYNNEI. The V and J ends lost 7 bases and 0 bases, in that order; junction bases with no gene match: 14. The CDR3 coding sequence is TGTGCCAGCATTATCGGAGCGGGGGGACGGTACAGCACAGATACGCAGTATTTT. It specifies CASIIGAGGRYSTDTQYF.

A remark on this clone: The sample contains more than one DNA sequence encoding this CDR3. The V call is TRBV5-6, the J call TRBJ2-3, with D perhaps being TRBD1 or TRBD2 (6 bases each). There are 13 residues in the CDR3. Germline CDR1 is SGHDT and CDR2 is YYEEEE. The germline V and J ends were trimmed by 2 bases and 3 bases, with 7 bases remaining between them. The CDR3 sequence: CASSLGGTDTQYF. As DNA, the CDR3 is TGTGCCAGCAGCTTAGGGGGGACAGATACGCAGTATTTT.

J is TRBJ1-6 and V is TRBV6-4; D is unclear. CDR3 length: 14 amino acids. Germline V CDR1 and CDR2: MRHNA, SNTAGT. V was trimmed by 3 bases and J by 7 bases, leaving 10 bases between them. This chain's CDR3 is CASSEWGGNSPLHF. For the CDR3, the DNA is TGTGCCAGCAGTGAGTGGGGTGGCAATTCACCCCTCCACTTT.

This clone was detected only a few times. The chain uses TRBV6-5 and TRBJ2-6; no clear D gene. Germline values: CDR1 MNHEY, CDR2 SVGAGI. The CDR3 extends over 14 amino acids. Between the trimmed V and J ends, which lost 6 bases and 0 bases, there was a span of 6 bases. In DNA form, the CDR3 reads TGTGCCAGCAGCGCCGGCTCTGGGGCCAACGTCCTGACTTTC. Protein sequence: CASSAGSGANVLTF.